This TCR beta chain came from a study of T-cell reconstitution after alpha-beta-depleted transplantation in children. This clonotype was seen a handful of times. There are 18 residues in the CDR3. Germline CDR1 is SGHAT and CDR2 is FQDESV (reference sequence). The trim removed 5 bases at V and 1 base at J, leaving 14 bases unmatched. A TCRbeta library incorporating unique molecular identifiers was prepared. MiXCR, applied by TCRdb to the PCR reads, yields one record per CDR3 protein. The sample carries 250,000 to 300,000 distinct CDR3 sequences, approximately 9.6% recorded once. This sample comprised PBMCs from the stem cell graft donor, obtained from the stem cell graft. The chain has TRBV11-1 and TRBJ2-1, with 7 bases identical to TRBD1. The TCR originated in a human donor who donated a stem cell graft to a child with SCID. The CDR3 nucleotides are TGTGCCAGCAGCCGAGAGGGGGCAGGACAAAGGTCCTACAATGAGCAGTTCTTC. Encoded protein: CASSREGAGQRSYNEQFF. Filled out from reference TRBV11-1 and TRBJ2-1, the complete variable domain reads EAEVAQSPRYKITEKSQAVAFWCDPISGHATLYWYRQILGQGPELLVQFQDESVVDDSQLPKDRFSAERLKGVDSTLKIQPAELGDSAMYLCASSREGAGQRSYNEQFFGPGTRLTVL.